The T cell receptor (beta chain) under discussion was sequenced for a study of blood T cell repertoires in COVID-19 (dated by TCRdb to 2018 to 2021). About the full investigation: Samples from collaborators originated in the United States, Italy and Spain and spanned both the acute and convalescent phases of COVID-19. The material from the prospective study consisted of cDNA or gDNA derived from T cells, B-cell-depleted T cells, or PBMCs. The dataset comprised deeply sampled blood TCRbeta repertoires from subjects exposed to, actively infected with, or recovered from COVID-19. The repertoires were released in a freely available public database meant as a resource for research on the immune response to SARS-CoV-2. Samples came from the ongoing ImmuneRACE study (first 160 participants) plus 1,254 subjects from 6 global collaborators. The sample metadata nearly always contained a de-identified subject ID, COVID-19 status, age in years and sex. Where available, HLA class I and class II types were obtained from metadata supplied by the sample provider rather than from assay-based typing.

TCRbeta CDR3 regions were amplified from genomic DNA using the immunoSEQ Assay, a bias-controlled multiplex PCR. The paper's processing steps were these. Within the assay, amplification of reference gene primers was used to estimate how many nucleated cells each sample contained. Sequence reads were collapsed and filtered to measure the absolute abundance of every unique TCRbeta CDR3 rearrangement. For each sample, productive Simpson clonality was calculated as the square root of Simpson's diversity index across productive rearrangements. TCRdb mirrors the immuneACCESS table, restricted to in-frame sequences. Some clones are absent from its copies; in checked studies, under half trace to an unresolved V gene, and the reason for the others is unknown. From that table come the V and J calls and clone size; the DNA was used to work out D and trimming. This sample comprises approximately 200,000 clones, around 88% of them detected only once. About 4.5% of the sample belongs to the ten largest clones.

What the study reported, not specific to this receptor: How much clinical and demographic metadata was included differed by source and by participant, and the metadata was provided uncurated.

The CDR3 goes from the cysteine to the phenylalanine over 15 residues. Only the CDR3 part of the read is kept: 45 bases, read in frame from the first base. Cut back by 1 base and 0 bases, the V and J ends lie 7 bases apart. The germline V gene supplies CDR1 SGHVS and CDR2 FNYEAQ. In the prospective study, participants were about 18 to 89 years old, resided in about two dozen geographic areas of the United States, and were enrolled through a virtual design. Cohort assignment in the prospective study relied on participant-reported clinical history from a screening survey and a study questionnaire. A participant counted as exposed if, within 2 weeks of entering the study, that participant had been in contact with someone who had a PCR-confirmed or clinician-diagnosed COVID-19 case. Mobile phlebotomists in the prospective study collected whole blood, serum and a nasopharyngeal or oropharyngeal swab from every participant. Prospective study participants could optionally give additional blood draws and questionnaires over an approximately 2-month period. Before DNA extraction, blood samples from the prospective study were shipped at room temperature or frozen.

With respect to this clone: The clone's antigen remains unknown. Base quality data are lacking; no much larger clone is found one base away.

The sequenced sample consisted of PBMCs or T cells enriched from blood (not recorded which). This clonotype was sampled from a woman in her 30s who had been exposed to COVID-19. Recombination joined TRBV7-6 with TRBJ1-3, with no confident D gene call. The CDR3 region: CASSLGYGSGNTIYF. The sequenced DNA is TGTGCCAGCAGCTTAGGGTACGGCTCTGGAAACACCATATATTTT.